This entry lists 30 T cell receptor beta chains sequenced from one sample in a study of blood T cell repertoires in COVID-19. Profiled with immunoSEQ multiplex PCR; TCRdb holds only in-frame clones, not every one. The data show fewer than 200,000 clones, around 93% seen once. Sequenced sample: peripheral blood. The receptors here all came from a woman in her forties or fifties with acute or convalescent COVID-19.

The chain is built from TRBV24-1 and TRBJ1-5; possible D gene TRBD1, 6 bases. The CDR3 loop spans 14 amino acids. With 5 bases removed from V and 0 bases from J, the gap between germline ends came to 7 bases. The V gene's germline CDR1 is KGHDR and CDR2 SFDVKD. The CDR3 sequence is CATSGTDSNQPQHF. The CDR3 DNA sequence: TGTGCCACCAGTGGGACAGATAGCAATCAGCCCCAGCATTTT.

The chain has TRBV3-1 (or the pseudogene TRBV3-2) and TRBJ2-7, with 8 bases fitting TRBD2. This CDR3 is 15 amino acids long. The V and J ends lost 4 bases and 0 bases, in that order; junction bases with no gene match: 5. CDR1 is LGHDT, CDR2 YNNKEL, per germline (reference sequence). CDR3 nucleotides: TGTGCCAGCAGCCCGAGCGGGGGCCCCTCCTACGAGCAGTACTTC. Amino acid sequence: CASSPSGGPSYEQYF.

V is TRBV24-1 and J is TRBJ1-2; the D gene is possibly TRBD1 (5 bases). The V end was cut by 9 bases, the J end by 1 base, with 8 bases between. The CDR3 extends over 12 amino acids. Germline V gene lookup returns CDR1 KGHDR and CDR2 SFDVKD. In DNA, the CDR3 is TGTGCCACCTCAGACAGTAACTATGGCTACACCTTC. Encoded protein: CATSDSNYGYTF.

The rearrangement links TRBV12-3 or TRBV12-4 to TRBJ1-2; D unclear. V was shortened by 3 bases and J by 4 bases, with 9 bases between the two germline ends. The CDR3 consists of 13 residues. The CDR3 bases are TGTGCCAGCAGTTTTAGTCGAGGCTATGGCTACACCTTC. This codes for CASSFSRGYGYTF.

The chain employs TRBV19 and TRBJ2-7; TRBD1 agrees at 9 bases. The V gene's germline CDR1 is LNHDA and CDR2 SQIVND (reference sequence). CDR3 length: 15 amino acids. Unmatched junction bases numbered 8, after V lost 5 bases and J lost 3 bases. This CDR3 reads CASSPRTGAIYEQYF. CDR3 DNA: TGTGCCAGTAGTCCACGGACAGGGGCTATCTACGAGCAGTACTTC.

The chain combines TRBV2 with TRBJ2-1; maybe TRBD2 (6 bases). CDR1 is SNHLY and CDR2 is FYNNEI in the germline V gene. V was shortened by 3 bases and J by 0 bases, with 12 bases between the two germline ends. The CDR3 spans 16 residues. The CDR3 region has the DNA TGTGCCAGCAGTGATTGGGGGGACCTCTCCTACAATGAGCAGTTCTTC. Encoded protein: CASSDWGDLSYNEQFF.

In this sample, this clone turned up once. This rearrangement joins TRBV30 to TRBJ2-2; 8 bases agree with TRBD1. The junction had 10 bases not matched to a gene; V was cut back by 5 bases and J by 2 bases. The CDR3 extends over 16 amino acids. Germline loops: CDR1 GTSNPN, CDR2 SVGIG (reference sequence). CDR3 region: CAWGTRTGRNTGELFF. The CDR3 DNA follows: TGTGCCTGGGGGACCCGGACAGGGAGAAACACCGGGGAGCTGTTTTTT.

The chain has TRBV25-1 and TRBJ1-1, with D possibly matching TRBD1 (5 bases). V was trimmed by 1 base and J by 4 bases, leaving 13 bases between them. Germline V gene lookup returns CDR1 MGHDK and CDR2 SYGVNS. CDR3 length: 15 residues. Written as DNA, the CDR3 is TGTGCCAGCAGTGAATTCTTGGGGGGGTTCACTGAAGCTTTCTTT. Residues: CASSEFLGGFTEAFF.

This chain uses TRBV6-2 or TRBV6-3 with TRBJ2-1, with D perhaps matching TRBD1 (5 bases). Germline CDR1 MNHEY, CDR2 SVGEGT. The V and J ends lost 2 bases and 4 bases respectively, with 18 bases between them. The CDR3 covers 17 residues. The CDR3 loop is CASSYKRPPQAYNEQFF. CDR3 nucleotides: TGTGCCAGCAGTTACAAGCGACCGCCACAGGCTTACAATGAGCAGTTCTTC.

The chain carries TRBV5-1 and TRBJ2-7; a possible D gene is TRBD1 (5 bases). V was pared by 0 bases and J by 3 bases, with 10 bases between. The CDR3 sequence is 14 residues long. Germline loops: CDR1 SGHRS, CDR2 YFSETQ. CDR3 coding DNA: TGCGCCAGCAGCTTGGGACAGAGTTACTACGAGCAGTACTTC. Its protein is CASSLGQSYYEQYF.

The V call is TRBV7-9, the J call TRBJ2-5; D might be TRBD1 (6 bases). The CDR3 consists of 15 residues. The V and J ends lost 4 bases and 4 bases respectively, with 16 bases between them. Looked up from germline, CDR1 is SEHNR and CDR2 is FQNEAQ (reference sequence). The CDR3 sequence is CASSSTWGRGETQYF. In DNA form, the CDR3 reads TGTGCCAGCAGCTCCACCTGGGGCAGGGGAGAGACCCAGTACTTC.

The chain is built from TRBV7-2 and TRBJ2-3, with D maybe TRBD1 (7 bases). Germline lookup yields CDR1 SGHTA and CDR2 FQGNSA. The CDR3 loop spans 16 amino acids. V lost 3 bases and J lost 0, with 13 bases in between. CDR3 DNA: TGTGCCAGCAGCTTGCAGGGGGGCAGGAGCACAGATACGCAGTATTTT. Encoded protein: CASSLQGGRSTDTQYF. The full variable domain, rest sourced from reference TRBV7-2 and TRBJ2-3, is GAGVSQSPSNKVTEKGKDVELRCDPISGHTALYWYRQSLGQGLEFLIYFQGNSAPDKSGLPSDRFSAERTGGSVSTLTIQRTQQEDSAVYLCASSLQGGRSTDTQYFGPGTRLTVL.

The chain uses TRBV28 and TRBJ1-6; D ambiguous. V dropped 3 bases and J dropped 8 bases, with 14 bases sitting between them. Germline V lookup: CDR1 MDHEN, CDR2 SYDVKM. This CDR3 region has 15 residues. The CDR3 loop is CASSLPELNYSPLHF. The CDR3 DNA reads TGTGCCAGCAGTTTGCCCGAGCTAAATTATTCACCCCTCCACTTT.

The genes are TRBV11-2 and TRBJ1-2; TRBD1 matches at 7 bases. Germline CDR1 reads SGHAT; CDR2 reads FQNNGV. V was clipped by 5 bases and J by 3 bases; unmatched bases: 6. The CDR3 loop spans 14 amino acids. Here the CDR3 DNA reads TGTGCCAGCAGCCCCACAGGGGCCTACTATGGCTACACCTTC. This sequence encodes CASSPTGAYYGYTF.

The chain carries TRBV5-1 and TRBJ1-2; the D gene is possibly TRBD1 (6 bases). Germline-derived CDR1 and CDR2 are SGHRS and YFSETQ. The CDR3 is 14 residues long. V dropped 3 bases and J dropped 4 bases, with 13 bases sitting between them. CDR3 amino acids: CASSSRDTRYGYTF. The CDR3 DNA reads TGCGCCAGCAGCTCACGGGACACTCGCTATGGCTACACCTTC.

CDR3 amino acids: CASSLKGLRETNYGYTF. The CDR3 coding sequence is TGTGCCAGCAGCTTAAAGGGTCTGCGGGAGACTAACTATGGCTACACCTTC. The rearrangement links TRBV7-3 to TRBJ1-2; D gene unclear. Trimming stripped 1 base from V and 0 bases from J, with 15 bases between. CDR1 is SGHTA and CDR2 is FQGTGA in the germline V gene. The CDR3 has 17 amino acids.

The CDR3, as DNA: TGTGCCAGCTCACCACCGGGACTAGCGCTACACGAGCAGTACTTC. Translated: CASSPPGLALHEQYF. V and J are TRBV18 and TRBJ2-7; 10 nucleotides match TRBD2. The CDR3 has 15 residues. Germline assignment: CDR1 KGHSH and CDR2 LQKENI. The V and J ends lost 0 bases and 5 bases, in that order; junction bases with no gene match: 4.

A word on this clone: The same CDR3 arises from other DNA sequences in this sample as well. V gene TRBV4-1 combines with J gene TRBJ1-1; 11 nucleotides line up with TRBD1. The germline V gene encodes CDR1 MGHRA and CDR2 YSYEKL. V was pared by 3 bases and J by 1 base, with 4 bases of the junction left unmatched. The CDR3 is made up of 16 amino acids. The DNA of the CDR3 is TGCGCCAGCAGCCATGGACAGGGGGCAGGGAACACTGAAGCTTTCTTT. Amino acids: CASSHGQGAGNTEAFF.

The genes are TRBV30 and TRBJ1-2; the D gene is possibly TRBD1 (5 bases). The length of the CDR3 is 14 residues. The V end was cut by 4 bases, the J end by 7 bases, with 19 bases between. CDR1 GTSNPN and CDR2 SVGIG come from the germline V gene (reference sequence). CDR3 amino acids: CAWKSGTKSAGYTF. CDR3 DNA: TGTGCCTGGAAGTCTGGGACTAAATCGGCTGGCTACACCTTC.

The CDR3 protein is CASSRTGGTEAFF. CDR3 DNA: TGTGCCAGCAGCCGGACAGGGGGGACTGAAGCTTTCTTT. This sequence joins TRBV7-8 and TRBJ1-1, with 10 bases identical to TRBD1. The CDR3 extends over 13 amino acids. The J segment lost 5 bases and the V segment lost 5 bases, leaving 2 bases of the junction unmatched. From germline, CDR1 is SGHVS and CDR2 FQNEAQ.

As regards this clone: One junction end disagrees with the germline gene, perhaps due to a read error. This rearrangement joins TRBV7-3 to TRBJ2-1; the match to TRBD2 covers 10 bases. The germline gives CDR1 SGHTA, CDR2 FQGTGA. The CDR3 extends over 17 amino acids. The CDR3 DNA follows: TGTGCCAGCAGCCTAACCACCACTAGCGGGGCCTACAATGAGCAGTTCTTC. Translation: CASSLTTTSGAYNEQFF.

This clone was picked up a small number of times. The chain employs TRBV9 and TRBJ2-2; D is unresolved. The V end was cut by 4 bases, the J end by 3 bases, with 4 bases between. The CDR3 runs to 12 residues. CDR1 and CDR2 from the germline V gene are SGDLS and YYNGEE. The CDR3 coding sequence is TGTGCCAGCAGCTCGGACACCGGGGAGCTGTTTTTT. This codes for CASSSDTGELFF. Looking up the rest from reference TRBV9 and TRBJ2-2 gives the full variable domain: DSGVTQTPKHLITATGQRVTLRCSPRSGDLSVYWYQQSLDQGLQFLIQYYNGEERAKGNILERFSAQQFPDLHSELNLSSLELGDSALYFCASSSDTGELFFGEGSRLTVL.

The chain is built from TRBV11-3 and TRBJ2-1; TRBD1 matches 12 bases. Unmatched junction bases numbered 4, after V lost 4 bases and J lost 0 bases. The CDR3 totals 17 residues. CDR1 is SGHNT, CDR2 YENEEA, per germline. CDR3 coding DNA: TGTGCCAGCAGCTCGGGACAGGGGGCTAGCTCCTACAATGAGCAGTTCTTC. Its translation is CASSSGQGASSYNEQFF.

J is TRBJ1-4 and V is TRBV9; D perhaps matches TRBD1 (6 bases). In germline, CDR1 is SGDLS, CDR2 YYNGEE. CDR3 length: 15 amino acids. V was trimmed by 4 bases and J by 3 bases, leaving 13 bases between them. The CDR3 sequence: CASSPERGPNEKLFF. The CDR3 DNA sequence: TGTGCCAGCAGCCCGGAGCGGGGGCCTAATGAAAAACTGTTTTTT.

This clone showed up just once. The chain links TRBV5-6 to TRBJ1-2; D is possibly TRBD1 (5 bases). The CDR3 has 14 amino acids. V was clipped by 5 bases and J by 4 bases, with 15 bases between them. The germline gives CDR1 SGHDT, CDR2 YYEEEE. The CDR3, as DNA: TGTGCCAGCAGTCCGGACCGGGGGGGCTATGGCTACACCTTC. Its translation: CASSPDRGGYGYTF.

In the case of this clone: The same CDR3 is also encoded by other DNA sequences in this sample. The rearrangement joins TRBV9 to TRBJ1-6; D is ambiguous. Germline V CDR1 and CDR2: SGDLS, YYNGEE. V was clipped by 0 bases and J by 8 bases, with 9 bases between them. The CDR3 runs 14 residues. CDR3 in amino acids: CASSVGSVDSPLHF. CDR3 sequence (DNA): TGTGCCAGCAGCGTAGGGTCAGTCGATTCACCCCTCCACTTT.

This clone is a singleton in its sample. The CDR3 DNA follows: TGTGCCACCAGCAGAGGGACTAGTTTCGAGACCCAGTACTTC. This encodes CATSRGTSFETQYF. The chain joins TRBV15 to TRBJ2-5; 7 bases align to TRBD2. V lost 1 base, J lost 5 bases, and 4 bases stayed unmatched. Germline V gene sequence: CDR1 LNHNV, CDR2 YYDKDF (reference sequence). The CDR3 covers 14 residues. Full variable domain (missing parts from reference TRBV15 and TRBJ2-5): DAMVIQNPRYQVTQFGKPVTLSCSQTLNHNVMYWYQQKSSQAPKLLFHYYDKDFNNEADTPDNFQSRRPNTSFCFLDIRSPGLGDTAMYLCATSRGTSFETQYFGPGTRLLVL.

The rearrangement joins TRBV3-1 (or the pseudogene TRBV3-2) to TRBJ1-6; perhaps TRBD1 as D (6 bases). Trimming removed 10 bases at V and 6 bases at J, with 13 bases between. CDR3 size: 13 residues. Germline values: CDR1 LGHDT, CDR2 YNNKEL (reference sequence). CDR3 sequence reads: CATRQDPNSPLHF. The CDR3 DNA reads as TGTGCCACCCGACAGGATCCTAATTCACCCCTCCACTTT.

Written as DNA, the CDR3 is TGTGCCAGCAGCGTAGGGACAGGGGCTGATACTGAAGCTTTCTTT. Its translation: CASSVGTGADTEAFF. V gene TRBV9 combines with J gene TRBJ1-1; TRBD1 aligns across 9 bases. This CDR3 contains 15 residues. Trimming removed 0 bases from V and 5 bases from J; junction bases left unmatched: 5. Germline loops: CDR1 SGDLS, CDR2 YYNGEE.

The chain uses TRBV27 and TRBJ1-5; D may be TRBD1 (6 bases). Germline V gene lookup returns CDR1 MNHEY and CDR2 SMNVEV (reference sequence). This CDR3 has 15 residues. Trimming took off 10 bases at V and 2 bases at J, with 18 bases between the two ends. Written as DNA, the CDR3 is TGTGCCACCAAACCCACAGGGCTGGGCAATCAGCCCCAGCATTTT. It translates to CATKPTGLGNQPQHF.